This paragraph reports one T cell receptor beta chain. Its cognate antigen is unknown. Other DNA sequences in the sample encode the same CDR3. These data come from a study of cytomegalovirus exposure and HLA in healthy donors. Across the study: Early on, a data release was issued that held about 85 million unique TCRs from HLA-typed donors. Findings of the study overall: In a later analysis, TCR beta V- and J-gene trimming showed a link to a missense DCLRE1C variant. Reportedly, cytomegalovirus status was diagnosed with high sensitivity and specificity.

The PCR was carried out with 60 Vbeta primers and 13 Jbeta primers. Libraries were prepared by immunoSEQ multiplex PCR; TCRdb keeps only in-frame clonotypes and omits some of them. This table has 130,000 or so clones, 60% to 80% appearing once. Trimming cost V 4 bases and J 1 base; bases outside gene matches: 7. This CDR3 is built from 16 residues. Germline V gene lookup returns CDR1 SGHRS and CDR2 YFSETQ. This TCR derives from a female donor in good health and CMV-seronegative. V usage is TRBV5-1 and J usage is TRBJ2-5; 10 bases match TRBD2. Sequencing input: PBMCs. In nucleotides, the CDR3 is TGCGCCAGCAGCCCGGGGCTAGCGGGGGCCCAAGAGACCCAGTACTTC. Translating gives CASSPGLAGAQETQYF.